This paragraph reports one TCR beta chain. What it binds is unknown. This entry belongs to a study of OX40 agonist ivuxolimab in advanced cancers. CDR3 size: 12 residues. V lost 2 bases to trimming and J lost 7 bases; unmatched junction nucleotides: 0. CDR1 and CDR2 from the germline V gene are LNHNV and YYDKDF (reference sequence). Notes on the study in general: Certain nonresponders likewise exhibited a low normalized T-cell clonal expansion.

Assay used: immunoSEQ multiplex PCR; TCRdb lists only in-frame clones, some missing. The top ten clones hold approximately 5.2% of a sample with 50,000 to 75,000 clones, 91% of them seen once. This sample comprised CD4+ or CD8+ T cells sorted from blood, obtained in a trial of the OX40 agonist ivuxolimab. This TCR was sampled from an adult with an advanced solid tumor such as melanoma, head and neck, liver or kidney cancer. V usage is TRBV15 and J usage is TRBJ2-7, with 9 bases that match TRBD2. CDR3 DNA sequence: TGTGCCACCAGCAGACTAGCGGGGGAGCAGTACTTC. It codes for CATSRLAGEQYF. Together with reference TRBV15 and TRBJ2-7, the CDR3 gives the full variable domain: DAMVIQNPRYQVTQFGKPVTLSCSQTLNHNVMYWYQQKSSQAPKLLFHYYDKDFNNEADTPDNFQSRRPNTSFCFLDIRSPGLGDTAMYLCATSRLAGEQYFGPGTRLTVT.